This TCR beta chain was profiled in a study of radiation and T cells in renal cell carcinoma. Germline V gene lookup returns CDR1 SGHTS and CDR2 YDEGEE. Trimming removed 4 bases from V and 1 base from J; junction bases left unmatched: 5. This CDR3 comprises 15 residues. Data came from immunoSEQ multiplex PCR; TCRdb stores just in-frame clones and leaves some out. Here the sample spans some 120,000 clones, 65% to 85% being singletons. As for time point: blood 2 weeks post-SBRT. As for treatment: 15 Gy SBRT to primary tumor, nephrectomy 4 weeks later. After SBRT, blood was collected at 2 and 4 weeks, plus baseline. This renal cell carcinoma was of the clear cell type. General study results and limits: In blood, top tumor clones expanded by 2 weeks, shrinking by 4.

About this clone itself: Its target is unknown.

The rearrangement uses TRBV5-8 and TRBJ2-3; the match to TRBD1 covers 8 bases. The TCR sequence derives from a man in his fifties with renal cell carcinoma. The specimen comprised blood, sampled from a patient whose treatment included radiotherapy and nephrectomy. CDR3: CASSTLQGGTDTQYF. The CDR3 DNA follows: TGTGCCAGCAGCACCCTACAGGGGGGCACAGATACGCAGTATTTT.